This TCR beta chain was captured in a study of somatic mutations in cytotoxic T cells in rheumatoid arthritis. Produced via immunoSEQ multiplex PCR; TCRdb's table is partial and in-frame only. The repertoire holds about 11,000 clones, with roughly 80% as singletons. Trimming took off 1 base at V and 5 bases at J, with 10 bases between the two ends. CDR1 and CDR2 (germline): SEHNR, FQNEAQ (reference sequence). The CDR3 covers 14 residues. The material sequenced was CD8+ T cells sorted from blood. The TCR comes from a woman between 40 and 50 years old in good health. The chain employs TRBV7-9 and TRBJ2-3; D tentatively reads TRBD1 or TRBD2 (5 bases each). The CDR3 protein is CASSLDGDQDTQYF. The CDR3 DNA is TGTGCCAGCAGCTTAGATGGGGACCAAGATACGCAGTATTTT.